This is a list of T cell receptor beta chains from one sample in a study of control samples from healthy donors and cancer patients. Libraries were prepared by immunoSEQ multiplex PCR; TCRdb keeps only in-frame clonotypes and omits some of them. The sample consists of about 100,000 clones, 85% to 95% of them appearing once. Sequences were obtained from blood. All receptors derive from a man between 18 and 29 years old in good health. Both conserved end residues are part of each CDR3. Each record gives: D gene, J gene, V gene, clone size, CDR3 DNA, CDR3 protein. A D gene is named only where the DNA matches it firmly. Not all rows give a size; the values are once, few, many and, for expanded clones, a class.

d_call: -
j_call: TRBJ2-3
v_call: TRBV29-1
clone_size: -
cdr3_nt: TGCAGCGTTCCCCGAAGAGGGGAGGCGCAGTATTTT
cdr3_aa: CSVPRRGEAQYF

d_call: -
j_call: TRBJ1-2
v_call: TRBV30
clone_size: -
cdr3_nt: TGTGCCTGGATAGGGCAGGGACTCCGCTATGGCTACACCTTC
cdr3_aa: CAWIGQGLRYGYTF

d_call: -
j_call: TRBJ2-1
v_call: TRBV5-1
clone_size: -
cdr3_nt: TGCGCCAGCAGCTCTGACAACTCCTACAATGAGCAGTTCTTC
cdr3_aa: CASSSDNSYNEQFF

d_call: -
j_call: TRBJ2-2
v_call: TRBV5-1
clone_size: -
cdr3_nt: TGCGCCAGCAGCTTGGTGGTAGTCGGCACCGGGGAGCTGTTTTTT
cdr3_aa: CASSLVVVGTGELFF

d_call: TRBD2
j_call: TRBJ2-7
v_call: TRBV7-9
clone_size: once
cdr3_nt: TGTGCCAGCAGCTTTAGCGGGAGCCCCTACGAGCAGTACTTC
cdr3_aa: CASSFSGSPYEQYF

d_call: -
j_call: TRBJ2-2
v_call: TRBV5-4
clone_size: -
cdr3_nt: TGTGCCAGCAGCTTGGCAGCGGCCTACACCGGGGAGCTGTTTTTT
cdr3_aa: CASSLAAAYTGELFF

d_call: -
j_call: TRBJ1-4
v_call: TRBV7-8
clone_size: -
cdr3_nt: TGTGCCAGCAGCTTAGAGACGGAGGGGATCAGTGAAAAACTGTTTTTT
cdr3_aa: CASSLETEGISEKLFF

d_call: -
j_call: TRBJ1-1
v_call: TRBV27
clone_size: -
cdr3_nt: TGTGCCAGCTATCGGTCCCCCCTTAACACTGAAGCTTTCTTT
cdr3_aa: CASYRSPLNTEAFF

d_call: -
j_call: TRBJ2-1
v_call: TRBV5-6
clone_size: -
cdr3_nt: TGTGCCAGCAGCTTGAGCGTTGTCGGCGGGGGCGCTAATGAGCAGTTCTTC
cdr3_aa: CASSLSVVGGGANEQFF

d_call: -
j_call: TRBJ1-6
v_call: TRBV5-6
clone_size: -
cdr3_nt: TGTGCCAGCAGCGGGATAGATAATTCACCCCTCCACTTT
cdr3_aa: CASSGIDNSPLHF

d_call: TRBD2
j_call: TRBJ2-7
v_call: TRBV7-9
clone_size: few
cdr3_nt: TGTGCCAGCAGCCTCCGGACTAGCGGGAGTTACGAGCAGTACTTC
cdr3_aa: CASSLRTSGSYEQYF

d_call: -
j_call: TRBJ2-7
v_call: TRBV5-1
clone_size: -
cdr3_nt: TGCGCCAGCCATGACGGTAACTACGAGCAGTACTTC
cdr3_aa: CASHDGNYEQYF

d_call: TRBD1
j_call: TRBJ2-7
v_call: TRBV30
clone_size: -
cdr3_nt: TGTGCCTGGAGTGTGACCGGGACAGGGCCTGACGAGCAGTACTTC
cdr3_aa: CAWSVTGTGPDEQYF

d_call: -
j_call: TRBJ1-2
v_call: TRBV7-9
clone_size: once
cdr3_nt: TGTGCCAGCAGCCCGGAAAGCTATGGCTACACCTTC
cdr3_aa: CASSPESYGYTF

d_call: TRBD1
j_call: TRBJ2-7
v_call: TRBV7-9
clone_size: -
cdr3_nt: TGTGCCAGCAGCCCACGACGGGGGACAGGGGGCAACGAGCAGTACTTC
cdr3_aa: CASSPRRGTGGNEQYF

d_call: TRBD2
j_call: TRBJ2-2
v_call: TRBV7-3
clone_size: -
cdr3_nt: TGTGCCAGCAGCTATAACCCGGGACTAGCGGGAGGCGGGGAGCTGTTTTTT
cdr3_aa: CASSYNPGLAGGGELFF

d_call: -
j_call: TRBJ2-7
v_call: TRBV25-1
clone_size: -
cdr3_nt: TGTGCCAGCAGTGAGTCCGGGGGAGCTTTCCCCCACGAGCAGTACTTC
cdr3_aa: CASSESGGAFPHEQYF

d_call: -
j_call: TRBJ1-2
v_call: TRBV6-1
clone_size: -
cdr3_nt: TGTGCCAGCAGTGAACAGGCGATGCCCTATGGCTACACCTTC
cdr3_aa: CASSEQAMPYGYTF

d_call: -
j_call: TRBJ2-1
v_call: TRBV4-1
clone_size: -
cdr3_nt: TGCGCCAGCAGCCAAGATGCTCAGGGATTGAATGAGCAGTTCTTC
cdr3_aa: CASSQDAQGLNEQFF

d_call: TRBD1
j_call: TRBJ1-4
v_call: TRBV27
clone_size: -
cdr3_nt: TGTGCCAGCAGCTCAGGACAGGGAGATGAAAAACTGTTTTTT
cdr3_aa: CASSSGQGDEKLFF

d_call: -
j_call: TRBJ2-2
v_call: TRBV19
clone_size: once
cdr3_nt: TGTGCCAGTAGTGCGGACACCGGGGAGCTGTTTTTT
cdr3_aa: CASSADTGELFF

d_call: -
j_call: TRBJ1-4
v_call: TRBV5-1
clone_size: -
cdr3_nt: TGCGCCAGCAGCTCGTCGACAAGGAAGTTCGAAAAACTGTTTTTT
cdr3_aa: CASSSSTRKFEKLFF

d_call: -
j_call: TRBJ1-1
v_call: TRBV30
clone_size: -
cdr3_nt: TGTGCCTGGAGTGTCTCCCCGGACCGGACTGAAGCTTTCTTT
cdr3_aa: CAWSVSPDRTEAFF

d_call: -
j_call: TRBJ1-1
v_call: TRBV5-8
clone_size: -
cdr3_nt: TGTGCCAGCAGCCCGAACCACTTCTTTACTGACATGAACACTGAAGCTTTCTTT
cdr3_aa: CASSPNHFFTDMNTEAFF

d_call: -
j_call: TRBJ2-1
v_call: TRBV28
clone_size: -
cdr3_nt: TGTGCCAGCAGGGAACAGGGTATTTTAAGAAATGAGCAGTTCTTC
cdr3_aa: CASREQGILRNEQFF

d_call: -
j_call: TRBJ2-7
v_call: TRBV6-2/TRBV6-3
clone_size: -
cdr3_nt: TGTGCCAGCAGTCAAGGATCACTAGTTTACGAGCAGTACTTC
cdr3_aa: CASSQGSLVYEQYF

d_call: -
j_call: TRBJ1-3
v_call: TRBV6-4
clone_size: -
cdr3_nt: TGTGCCAGCAGTGACGATACTGGAAACACCATATATTTT
cdr3_aa: CASSDDTGNTIYF

d_call: TRBD1
j_call: TRBJ2-7
v_call: TRBV19
clone_size: -
cdr3_nt: TGTGCCAGTAGTCCTCTGACAGGGTGGGACGAGCAGTACTTC
cdr3_aa: CASSPLTGWDEQYF

d_call: -
j_call: TRBJ2-3
v_call: TRBV19
clone_size: -
cdr3_nt: TGTGCCAGTAGAATAAGGGTTTTGGGCCCAGATACGCAGTATTTT
cdr3_aa: CASRIRVLGPDTQYF

d_call: -
j_call: TRBJ2-7
v_call: TRBV9
clone_size: -
cdr3_nt: TGTGCCAGCAGCGTAGGCCATGGGGCGCGATTCGAGCAGTACTTC
cdr3_aa: CASSVGHGARFEQYF

d_call: -
j_call: TRBJ2-2
v_call: TRBV27
clone_size: -
cdr3_nt: TGTGCCAGCAGTGACAGGCCGGGTTACACCGGGGAGCTGTTTTTT
cdr3_aa: CASSDRPGYTGELFF

d_call: -
j_call: TRBJ2-7
v_call: TRBV19
clone_size: -
cdr3_nt: TGTGCCAGTAGTATGGGTCGTGGACCCGGGGCCTACGAGCAGTACTTC
cdr3_aa: CASSMGRGPGAYEQYF

d_call: -
j_call: TRBJ1-3
v_call: TRBV6-6
clone_size: -
cdr3_nt: TGTGCCAGCAGTTACCCGGGCTCTGGAAACACCATATATTTT
cdr3_aa: CASSYPGSGNTIYF

d_call: -
j_call: TRBJ1-2
v_call: TRBV6-4
clone_size: -
cdr3_nt: TGTGCCAGCAGTGTGGATTCCGGGGGTCCCTATGGCTACACCTTC
cdr3_aa: CASSVDSGGPYGYTF

d_call: TRBD2
j_call: TRBJ2-3
v_call: TRBV5-1
clone_size: -
cdr3_nt: TGCGCCAGCAGCTTGGAAATGCGGGGGTTAGCAGATACGCAGTATTTT
cdr3_aa: CASSLEMRGLADTQYF

d_call: -
j_call: TRBJ1-2
v_call: TRBV27
clone_size: -
cdr3_nt: TGTGCCAGCAGTTTACCCGGATTACAGGGACCCATTTTC
cdr3_aa: CASSLPGLQGPIF

d_call: -
j_call: TRBJ2-1
v_call: TRBV3-1/TRBV3-2
clone_size: -
cdr3_nt: TGTGCCAGCAGCCAAGTCAAAAAAGGGACGGCTAAGCAGTTCTTC
cdr3_aa: CASSQVKKGTAKQFF

d_call: TRBD1
j_call: TRBJ1-2
v_call: TRBV5-4
clone_size: -
cdr3_nt: TGTGCCAGCAGCTTCGGAGACAGGGGCGGCTACACCTTC
cdr3_aa: CASSFGDRGGYTF

d_call: -
j_call: TRBJ2-1
v_call: TRBV19
clone_size: -
cdr3_nt: TGTGCCAGTAGTACAGCTCGGTACAATGAGCAGTTCTTC
cdr3_aa: CASSTARYNEQFF

d_call: TRBD1
j_call: TRBJ1-1
v_call: TRBV25-1
clone_size: -
cdr3_nt: TGTGCCAGCAGTCCGCCTTTTAGTGGACAGGTAGGGGCTGAAGCTTTCTTT
cdr3_aa: CASSPPFSGQVGAEAFF

d_call: -
j_call: TRBJ1-5
v_call: TRBV15
clone_size: -
cdr3_nt: TGTGCCACCAGCAGAGTGGAGGGAAGCAATCAGCCCCAGCATTTT
cdr3_aa: CATSRVEGSNQPQHF